This entry lists 30 T cell receptor beta chains sequenced from one sample in a study of T cells in Graves' hyperthyroidism and ophthalmopathy. Amplified TCR beta CDR3 regions derived from RNA transcripts. HTBI primers were employed in a first-round RT-PCR of the TCR CDR3. Each CDR3 protein gets one entry after TCRdb re-called the multiplex PCR reads with MiXCR. The sample records 95,000 to 110,000 distinct CDR3 sequences, approximately 48% being singletons. The sequencing input was blood. These receptor sequences come from a man aged 40-49 years with Graves' hyperthyroidism.

Of note for this clonotype: The conserved final phenylalanine or tryptophan is absent from the CDR3, which likely points to a read error. V and J are TRBV7-2 and TRBJ2-1, with TRBD2 identical over 9 bases. This CDR3 is 13 amino acids long. Germline CDR1 reads SGHTA; CDR2 reads FQGNSA. V lost 11 bases to trimming and J lost 6 bases; unmatched junction nucleotides: 8. The CDR3 DNA is TGTGCCTCAGCGGGGGGCCCTTTCAATGAGCAGTTCTGC. Its protein is CASAGGPFNEQFC.

This chain uses TRBV29-1 with TRBJ2-1; 8 positions match TRBD1. Unmatched junction bases numbered 5, after V lost 3 bases and J lost 7 bases. The CDR3 is 13 residues long. Germline lookup yields CDR1 SQVTM and CDR2 ANQGSEA. The CDR3 loop reads CSVDGTGVNEQFF. The DNA of the CDR3 is TGCAGCGTTGACGGGACAGGTGTGAATGAGCAGTTCTTC.

The chain employs TRBV20-1 and TRBJ2-3, with 13 bases lining up with TRBD2. CDR3 length equals 15 residues. Germline assignment: CDR1 DFQATT and CDR2 SNEGSKA (reference sequence). V was clipped by 5 bases and J by 4 bases; unmatched bases: 6. CDR3 nucleotides: TGCAGTGCTTTCTGGACTAGCGGGAGAGCAGATACGCAGTATTTT. Amino acids: CSAFWTSGRADTQYF.

The chain uses TRBV20-1 and TRBJ2-7; 9 bases line up with TRBD2. The V and J ends lost 6 bases and 9 bases, in that order; junction bases with no gene match: 15. The length of the CDR3 is 14 residues. Germline V gene data show CDR1 as DFQATT and CDR2 as SNEGSKA (reference sequence). The CDR3 sequence is CSARLAASTETQYF. CDR3 nucleotides: TGCAGTGCCCGACTAGCGGCTAGCACAGAGACGCAGTACTTC.

This clonotype was observed at least ten times. The V and J genes are TRBV19 and TRBJ1-2; D may be TRBD1 (5 bases). Trimming shortened V by 4 bases and J by 5 bases, and 11 bases separated the two germline ends. CDR1 and CDR2 from the germline V gene are LNHDA and SQIVND (reference sequence). The CDR3 loop spans 13 amino acids. The CDR3, as DNA: TGTGCCAGTAGTACCAGGGAGAGTTATGGCTACACCTTC. Translating it yields CASSTRESYGYTF.

As regards this clonotype: Relative to the germline gene, one junction end is altered; a read error may explain this. V gene TRBV19 combines with J gene TRBJ2-3; 7 nucleotides align to TRBD1. The CDR3 consists of 16 residues. CDR1 and CDR2 (germline): LNHDA, SQIVND (reference sequence). The CDR3 DNA reads TGTGCCGGTAGTTGGGGGACAGTGGGGGACACAGATGCGCAGTATTTT. Protein sequence: CAGSWGTVGDTDAQYF.

The sample holds many counts of this clonotype. Relative to the germline gene, one junction end is altered; a read error may explain this. The chain employs TRBV13 and TRBJ1-1; D is unresolved. CDR1 PRHDT and CDR2 FYEKMQ come from the germline V gene (reference sequence). The CDR3 sequence is 13 residues long. The CDR3 region has the DNA TGTGCCAGCAGCTTAGGCCGGAGAACAGAGGGAGTTTTT. It is translated as CASSLGRRTEGVF.

This clonotype was seen only once. This chain's CDR3 is CASSRDRGRMAGELFF. As DNA, the CDR3 is TGTGCCAGCAGCCGGGACAGGGGGAGGATGGCCGGGGAGCTGTTTTTT. V usage is TRBV7-9 and J usage is TRBJ2-2, with TRBD1 matching 11 bases. Germline CDR1 is SEHNR and CDR2 is FQNEAQ (reference sequence). The CDR3 consists of 16 residues. J was trimmed by 6 bases and V by 5 bases; bases with no gene match: 8.

The rearrangement uses TRBV2 and TRBJ1-1, with D possibly matching TRBD1 (5 bases). The CDR3 spans 17 residues. Germline values: CDR1 SNHLY, CDR2 FYNNEI. V was cut by 2 bases and J by 4 bases, with 20 bases left in between. Here the CDR3 reads CASSEWWGGSRTTEAFF. CDR3 DNA sequence: TGTGCCAGCAGTGAATGGTGGGGCGGGAGTAGAACCACTGAAGCTTTCTTT.

This clonotype came up a few times. The chain carries TRBV15 and TRBJ1-2; no reliable D call. Germline V gene sequence: CDR1 LNHNV, CDR2 YYDKDF (reference sequence). This CDR3 is built from 14 residues. The V and J ends lost 0 bases and 7 bases respectively, with 12 bases between them. CDR3 coding DNA: TGTGCCACCAGCAGAGATTGGCCGCCCTCTGGCTACACCTTC. Protein: CATSRDWPPSGYTF.

This rearrangement joins TRBV9 to TRBJ1-2; D gene ambiguous. Germline V CDR1 and CDR2: SGDLS, YYNGEE. The CDR3 has 15 residues. Trimming shortened V by 6 bases and J by 8 bases, and 23 bases separated the two germline ends. CDR3 DNA: TGTGCCAGCAACCCCTATTCGGGCAGTGAGGCGGGCTACACCTTC. This encodes CASNPYSGSEAGYTF.

The genes are TRBV7-9 and TRBJ2-5, with D unresolved. The germline V and J ends were trimmed by 8 bases and 2 bases, with 9 bases remaining between them. CDR1 and CDR2 (germline): SEHNR, FQNEAQ (reference sequence). CDR3 length: 12 amino acids. In DNA form, the CDR3 reads TGTGCCAGCCAAGGGTCTCAAGAGACCCAGTACTTC. Its protein is CASQGSQETQYF.

The chain recombines TRBV10-2 with TRBJ2-5; 7 nucleotides align to TRBD2. V trimming: 2 bases; J trimming: 7 bases; junction bases outside the gene matches: 4. The CDR3 totals 13 residues. Germline lookup yields CDR1 WSHSY and CDR2 SAAADI. The CDR3 sequence: CASSEGGGGTQYF. CDR3 coding DNA: TGCGCCAGCAGTGAGGGGGGGGGAGGGACCCAGTACTTC.

V usage is TRBV7-9 and J usage is TRBJ2-6; 9 bases are shared with TRBD1. Germline CDR1 is SEHNR and CDR2 is FQNEAQ (reference sequence). The CDR3 covers 19 residues. V dropped 2 bases and J dropped 2; count of bases not matched to a gene: 10. Here the CDR3 DNA reads TGTGCCAGCAGCTTAAGGGGGGGGGACAGGGTGCCTGGGGCCAACGTCCTGACTTTC. Its protein is CASSLRGGDRVPGANVLTF.

This chain joins TRBV7-3 and TRBJ2-3, with 7 bases matching TRBD2. The CDR3 length is 14 residues. With 3 bases clipped from V and 4 bases from J, the junction kept 4 bases outside the gene matches. Germline CDR1 reads SGHTA; CDR2 reads FQGTGA. CDR3 region: CASSFDGGSDTQYF. In nucleotides, the CDR3 is TGTGCCAGCAGCTTCGACGGGGGGTCAGATACGCAGTATTTT.

Points on this clonotype: Since a much larger clone is just one base distant, this may be a read error. CDR3 residues: CTSSSPTGTPDYGYTF. As DNA, the CDR3 is TGTACCAGCAGCTCGCCGACCGGAACTCCAGACTATGGCTACACCTTC. V gene TRBV5-4 combines with J gene TRBJ1-2; unclear D gene. Germline loops: CDR1 SGHNT, CDR2 YYREEE (reference sequence). This CDR3 has 16 amino acids.

The rearrangement joins TRBV20-1 to TRBJ2-7; 14 nucleotides line up with TRBD2. CDR1 is DFQATT and CDR2 is SNEGSKA in the germline V gene (reference sequence). The CDR3 loop spans 16 amino acids. V lost 5 bases and J lost 1; bases outside the gene matches: 7. The CDR3 region is CSAGRLAGGFSYEQYF. In DNA, the CDR3 is TGCAGTGCTGGAAGACTAGCGGGAGGGTTTTCCTACGAGCAGTACTTC.

This clonotype occurred many times. The rearrangement uses TRBV15 and TRBJ1-1; weak D call: TRBD1 (5 bases). The CDR3 spans 14 residues. Trimming took 1 base from V and 4 from J, leaving 10 bases between them. Germline V gives CDR1 LNHNV, CDR2 YYDKDF (reference sequence). CDR3: CATSRGRGSTEAFF. The DNA of the CDR3 is TGTGCCACCAGCAGAGGTCGGGGGAGCACTGAAGCTTTCTTT.

This clonotype was counted only a few times. The chain couples TRBV3-1 to TRBJ2-3, with D possibly matching TRBD2 (5 bases). Germline V gene sequence: CDR1 LGHDT, CDR2 YNNKEL (reference sequence). CDR3 length: 12 amino acids. Deletions cut 3 bases from V and 7 bases from J, with 8 bases between. This CDR3 is CASSQRAYTQYF. CDR3 coding DNA: TGTGCCAGCAGCCAGCGGGCCTATACGCAGTATTTT.

For this clonotype: This likely comes from a read error, as the CDR3 has no conserved phenylalanine or tryptophan at its end. The genes are TRBV14 and TRBJ2-1; 8 bases agree with TRBD2. V shed 1 base and J 7 bases; nucleotides not matched to a gene: 6. The germline gives CDR1 SGHDN, CDR2 FVKESK. The CDR3 covers 15 residues. The CDR3 DNA reads as TGTGCCAGCAGCCAAGGGAGCGGGGGCCGGAATGAGCAGTTCCTC. Its protein product is CASSQGSGGRNEQFL.

This clonotype was seen repeatedly, ten times or more. The chain is built from TRBV20-1 and TRBJ1-2; possibly TRBD1 for D (5 bases). Per germline, CDR1 DFQATT and CDR2 SNEGSKA (reference sequence). Trimming took 2 bases from V and 7 from J, leaving 17 bases between them. The CDR3 is 14 amino acids. CDR3 in DNA: TGCAGTGCTAGAAAGGTCGGGGGAAGTAGTGGCTACACCTTC. Its protein product is CSARKVGGSSGYTF.

A remark on this clonotype: The conserved phenylalanine or tryptophan normally closing the CDR3 is absent here, so this likely arose from a read error. The chain employs TRBV6-1 and TRBJ2-3, with 10 bases identical to TRBD2. The CDR3 extends over 14 amino acids. Trimming took 6 bases from V and 1 from J; bases not matched to a gene: 1. The germline V gene has CDR1 MNHNS and CDR2 SASEGT. CDR3 in DNA: TGTGCCAGCAGCCTAGCGGGGGGCACAGATACGCAGTATTCT. Amino acids: CASSLAGGTDTQYS.

V gene TRBV11-2 combines with J gene TRBJ2-2, with TRBD1 matching over 8 bases. Losses at the gene ends were 1 base for V and 7 bases for J; bases not matched to a gene: 5. The germline V gene has CDR1 SGHAT and CDR2 FQNNGV. The CDR3 runs 15 residues. CDR3 protein: CASSLVGTGVGELFF. The CDR3 DNA is TGTGCCAGCAGCTTAGTGGGGACAGGTGTCGGGGAGCTGTTTTTT.

This clonotype came up many times. One end of the junction fails to match germline, which may point to a read error. The chain couples TRBV7-7 to TRBJ2-6; 9 positions match TRBD1. CDR3 length: 16 residues. Germline loops: CDR1 SSHAT, CDR2 FNYEAQ (reference sequence). CDR3 region: CASSPGTGFGANVLTF. In DNA form, the CDR3 reads TGTGCTAGCAGCCCGGGGACAGGGTTCGGGGCCAACGTCCTGACTTTC.

This clonotype was seen more than once but under ten times. This chain uses TRBV6-4 with TRBJ2-1; 7 bases match TRBD2. Trimming cost V 0 bases and J 4 bases; bases outside gene matches: 3. The CDR3 sequence is 15 residues long. Germline loops: CDR1 MRHNA, CDR2 SNTAGT. The DNA of the CDR3 is TGTGCCAGCAGTGACTCGGCGGGAGCTTACAATGAGCAGTTCTTC. Protein sequence: CASSDSAGAYNEQFF.

This clonotype was detected only once. The rearrangement links TRBV24-1 to TRBJ2-3; 8 nucleotides align to TRBD1. The CDR3 extends over 15 amino acids. Germline loops: CDR1 KGHDR, CDR2 SFDVKD. V was pared by 1 base and J by 3 bases, with 2 bases of the junction left unmatched. The CDR3 loop is CATSDFWTGTDTQYF. As DNA, the CDR3 is TGTGCCACCAGTGATTTTTGGACAGGGACAGATACGCAGTATTTT.

V and J are TRBV25-1 and TRBJ2-7; D remains unclear. The germline V gene has CDR1 MGHDK and CDR2 SYGVNS. V lost 1 base and J lost 0, with 10 bases in between. This CDR3 is 15 amino acids long. In DNA, the CDR3 is TGTGCCAGCAGTGAATTGTTGTGGAACTCCTACGAGCAGTACTTC. Translated: CASSELLWNSYEQYF.

V usage is TRBV7-2 and J usage is TRBJ2-1; 9 nucleotides match TRBD1. Germline V CDR1 and CDR2: SGHTA, FQGNSA. The CDR3 has 15 amino acids. Trimming at V came to 3 bases and at J to 6 bases, leaving 6 bases not matched to a gene. The CDR3 here is CASSLGQGGCNEQFF. In DNA, the CDR3 is TGTGCCAGCAGCTTGGGACAGGGAGGATGCAATGAGCAGTTCTTC.

The genes are TRBV4-3 and TRBJ2-2; D ambiguous. V shed 0 bases and J shed 5 bases, with 7 bases lying between them. Germline CDR1 and CDR2: LGHNA and YSLEER. The CDR3 sequence is 14 residues long. The CDR3, as DNA: TGCGCCAGCAGCCAAGATCCCGGGACCGGGGAGCTGTTTTTT. Protein: CASSQDPGTGELFF.

In its sample, this clonotype was seen a few times. This sequence joins TRBV7-9 and TRBJ2-7; 7 nucleotides match TRBD1. Germline assignment: CDR1 SEHNR and CDR2 FQNEAQ (reference sequence). The CDR3 is 13 amino acids. V shed 11 bases, J shed 0 bases, and the junction held 7 bases outside the gene matches. The CDR3 is CACNRDSSYEQYF. The CDR3 nucleotides are TGTGCCTGCAACCGGGACAGCTCCTACGAGCAGTACTTC.